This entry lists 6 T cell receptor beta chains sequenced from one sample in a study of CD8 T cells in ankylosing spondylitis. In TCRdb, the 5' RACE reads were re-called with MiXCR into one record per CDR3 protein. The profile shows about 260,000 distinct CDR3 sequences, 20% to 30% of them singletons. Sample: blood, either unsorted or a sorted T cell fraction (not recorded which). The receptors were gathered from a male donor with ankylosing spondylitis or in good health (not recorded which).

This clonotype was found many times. CDR3 in amino acids: CSANRMQETQYF. For the CDR3, the DNA is TGCAGTGCTAACAGGATGCAAGAGACCCAGTACTTC. This rearrangement joins TRBV20-1 to TRBJ2-5; maybe TRBD1 (5 bases). The CDR3 consists of 12 residues. Germline loops: CDR1 DFQATT, CDR2 SNEGSKA (reference sequence). Between the trimmed V and J ends, which lost 4 bases and 2 bases, there was a span of 8 bases.

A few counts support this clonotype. The CDR3, as DNA: TGTGCCAGCTCACTGGGGCAATTCGAGCAGTACTTC. It specifies CASSLGQFEQYF. The chain links TRBV18 to TRBJ2-7; possibly TRBD1 for D (5 bases). Germline CDR1 is KGHSH and CDR2 is LQKENI. The CDR3 totals 12 residues. V lost 4 bases and J lost 6, with 10 bases in between. The entire variable domain, with the rest obtained from reference TRBV18 and TRBJ2-7, is as follows: NAGVMQNPRHLVRRRGQEARLRCSPMKGHSHVYWYRQLPEEGLKFMVYLQKENIIDESGMPKERFSAEFPKEGPSILRIQQVVRGDSAAYFCASSLGQFEQYFGPGTRLTVT.

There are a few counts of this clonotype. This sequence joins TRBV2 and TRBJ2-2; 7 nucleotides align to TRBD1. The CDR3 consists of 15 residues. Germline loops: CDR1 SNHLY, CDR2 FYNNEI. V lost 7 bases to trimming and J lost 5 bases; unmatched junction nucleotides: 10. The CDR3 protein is CASKSLTGATGELFF. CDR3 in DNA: TGTGCCAGCAAGTCTTTAACAGGGGCAACCGGGGAGCTGTTTTTT. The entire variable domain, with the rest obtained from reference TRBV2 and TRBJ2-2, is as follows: EPEVTQTPSHQVTQMGQEVILRCVPISNHLYFYWYRQILGQKVEFLVSFYNNEISEKSEIFDDQFSVERPDGSNFTLKIRSTKLEDSAMYFCASKSLTGATGELFFGEGSRLTVL.

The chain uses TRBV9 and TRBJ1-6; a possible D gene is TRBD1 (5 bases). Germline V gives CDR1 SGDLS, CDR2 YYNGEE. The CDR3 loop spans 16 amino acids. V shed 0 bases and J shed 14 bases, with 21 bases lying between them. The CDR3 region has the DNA TGTGCCAGCAGCGTAGACTGGGGCGACGGTCTATCCTCCCTCCACTTT. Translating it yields CASSVDWGDGLSSLHF.

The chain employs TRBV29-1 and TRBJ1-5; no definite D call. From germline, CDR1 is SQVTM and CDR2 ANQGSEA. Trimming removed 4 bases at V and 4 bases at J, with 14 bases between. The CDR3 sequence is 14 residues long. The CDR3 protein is CSVAYGVGNQPQHF. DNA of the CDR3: TGCAGCGTTGCCTACGGGGTGGGTAATCAGCCCCAGCATTTT.

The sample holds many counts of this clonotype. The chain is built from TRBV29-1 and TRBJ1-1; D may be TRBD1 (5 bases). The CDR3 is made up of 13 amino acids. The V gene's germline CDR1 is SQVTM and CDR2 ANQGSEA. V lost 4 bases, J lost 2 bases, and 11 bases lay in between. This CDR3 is CSVAGRANTEAFF. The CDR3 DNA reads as TGCAGCGTTGCTGGCAGGGCCAACACTGAAGCTTTCTTT.